This is a list of T cell receptor beta chains from one sample in a study of CD4 and CD8 cells across lung adenocarcinoma regions. Each CDR3 protein gets one entry after TCRdb re-called the PCR reads with MiXCR. This table has 22,000 or so distinct CDR3 sequences, about 50% appearing once. The sample consisted of CD8+ T cells from the center of a lung tumor. These receptors all come from a female donor with lung adenocarcinoma. The CD4 and CD8 labels of this study may be unreliable. CDR3s include the opening cysteine and the closing phenylalanine or tryptophan. The D gene is left open where the match is weak. Rows may omit the clone size; those that give it use once, few, many or a size class.

>TRBV6-4|TRBJ2-1|TRBD2|-
TGTGCCAGCAGTGACGCCCCCGCCAGCGGGGGGACCTACAATGAGCAGTTCTTC
CASSDAPASGGTYNEQFF
>TRBV6-1|TRBJ2-5|-|-
TGTGCCAGCACCTTACAGATCCAAGAGACCCAGTACTTC
CASTLQIQETQYF
>TRBV5-1|TRBJ2-4|-|-
TGCGGCGGCTGCTTGCTGAGAGCCGACGACACTCAGTACTTC
CGGCLLRADDTQYF
>TRBV6-1|TRBJ2-3|TRBD2|few
TGTGCCAGCTCCCGAGGCGGCGGGGGGGGGACAGATACGCAGTATTTT
CASSRGGGGGTDTQYF
>TRBV6-5|TRBJ2-1|-|few
TGTGCCAGCAGTTACGGGGCAGGGGCGAGCAATGAGCAGTTCTTC
CASSYGAGASNEQFF
>TRBV25-1|TRBJ2-1|-|-
TGTGCCAGCACGGGGGCCTATGAGCAGTTCTTC
CASTGAYEQFF
>TRBV6-4|TRBJ2-4|TRBD2|-
TGTGCCAGCAGTGAAGGGCGGTGGGTAAAACTAGCGGAGAGGGGAAGGGGCACAGATATGCAGTACTTC
CASSEGRWVKLAERGRGTDMQYF
>TRBV6-1|TRBJ2-5|TRBD2|-
TGTGCCAGCAGTCCGAATTGGGGGGGCCAAGAGACCCAGTACTTC
CASSPNWGGQETQYF
>TRBV7-7|TRBJ2-5|TRBD1|once
TGTGCCAGCAGCCCGCGGACAGGACAAGAGACCCAGTACTTC
CASSPRTGQETQYF
>TRBV7-8|TRBJ2-7|TRBD2|few
TGTGCCAGCAGCGTCTCTAGCGGGAGCTACGAGCAGTACTTC
CASSVSSGSYEQYF
>TRBV5-3|TRBJ2-3|-|-
TGTGCCAGAAGCTTGTGCGGGGAGAATACAGATACGCAGTATTTT
CARSLCGENTDTQYF
>TRBV6-1|TRBJ2-1|-|-
TGTGCCAGCAGTGAACTTCATGGGGACAACTCCTACAATGAGCAGTTCTTC
CASSELHGDNSYNEQFF
>TRBV27|TRBJ2-1|TRBD1|few
TGTGCCAGCAGTTCTCGGACAGGGGTATTGGAGCAGTTCTTC
CASSSRTGVLEQFF
>TRBV6-5|TRBJ1-2|-|-
TGTGCCAGCAGTTACTCAGGAAGTATACATGGCTACACCTTC
CASSYSGSIHGYTF
>TRBV30|TRBJ2-1|TRBD2|few
TGTGCCTGGAGTGCCGGGACTAACTACAATGAGCAGTTCTTC
CAWSAGTNYNEQFF